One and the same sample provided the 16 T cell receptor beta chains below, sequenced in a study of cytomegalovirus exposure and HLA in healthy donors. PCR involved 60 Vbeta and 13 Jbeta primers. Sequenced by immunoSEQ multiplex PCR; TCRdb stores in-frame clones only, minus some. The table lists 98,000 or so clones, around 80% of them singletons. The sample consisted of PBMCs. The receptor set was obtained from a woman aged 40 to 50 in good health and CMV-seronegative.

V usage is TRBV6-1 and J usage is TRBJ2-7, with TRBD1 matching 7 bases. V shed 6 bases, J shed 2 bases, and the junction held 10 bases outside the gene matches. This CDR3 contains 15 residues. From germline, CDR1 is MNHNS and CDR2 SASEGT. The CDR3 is CASSRDTGQTYEQYF. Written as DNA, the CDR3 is TGTGCCAGCAGCCGAGACACGGGACAGACCTACGAGCAGTACTTC.

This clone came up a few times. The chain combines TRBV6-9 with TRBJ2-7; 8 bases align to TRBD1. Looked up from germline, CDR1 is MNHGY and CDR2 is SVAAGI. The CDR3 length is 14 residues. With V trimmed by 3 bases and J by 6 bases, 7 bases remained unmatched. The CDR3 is CASSYLGQAAEQYF. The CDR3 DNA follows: TGTGCCAGCAGTTACTTGGGACAGGCTGCCGAGCAGTACTTC.

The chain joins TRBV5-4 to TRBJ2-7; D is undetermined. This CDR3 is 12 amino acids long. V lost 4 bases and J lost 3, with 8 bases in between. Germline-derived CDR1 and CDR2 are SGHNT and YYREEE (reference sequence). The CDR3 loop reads CASSLESYEQYF. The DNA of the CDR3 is TGTGCCAGCAGCCTTGAGAGCTACGAGCAGTACTTC.

CDR3 protein: CASSYQTGHGYTF. CDR3 bases: TGTGCCAGCAGTTACCAGACAGGGCATGGCTACACCTTC. V gene TRBV6-5 combines with J gene TRBJ1-2; TRBD1 matches 7 bases. This CDR3 is built from 13 residues. The V segment lost 2 bases and the J segment 6 bases; nucleotides outside the gene matches: 3. The germline CDR1 and CDR2 sequences are MNHEY and SVGAGI.

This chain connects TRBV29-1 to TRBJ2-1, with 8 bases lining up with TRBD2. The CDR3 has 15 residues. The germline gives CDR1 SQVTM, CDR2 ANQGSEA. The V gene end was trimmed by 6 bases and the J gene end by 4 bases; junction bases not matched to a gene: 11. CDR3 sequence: CSVVGGTRGYNEQFF. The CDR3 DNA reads TGCAGCGTGGTGGGCGGGACTAGGGGGTACAATGAGCAGTTCTTC.

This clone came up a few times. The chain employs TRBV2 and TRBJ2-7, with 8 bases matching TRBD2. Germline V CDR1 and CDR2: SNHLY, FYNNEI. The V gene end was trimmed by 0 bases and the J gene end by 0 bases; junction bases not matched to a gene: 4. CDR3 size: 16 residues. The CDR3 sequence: CASSEAFSGSSYEQYF. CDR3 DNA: TGTGCCAGCAGTGAAGCGTTCAGCGGGAGCTCCTACGAGCAGTACTTC.

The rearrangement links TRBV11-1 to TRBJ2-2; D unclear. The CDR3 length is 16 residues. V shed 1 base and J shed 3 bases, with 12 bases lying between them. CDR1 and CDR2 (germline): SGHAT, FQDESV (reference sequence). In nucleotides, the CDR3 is TGTGCCAGCAGCTTAGTTTCGGTTTTACACACCGGGGAGCTGTTTTTT. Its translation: CASSLVSVLHTGELFF.

The CDR3 bases are TGTGCCAGCAGTTTAGAAGGGGGTTGGGGCTCCTACAATGAGCAGTTCTTC. Protein: CASSLEGGWGSYNEQFF. J is TRBJ2-1 and V is TRBV27, with D perhaps TRBD1 (6 bases). The CDR3 runs 17 residues. V dropped 2 bases and J dropped 0 bases, with 14 bases sitting between them. CDR1 is MNHEY and CDR2 is SMNVEV in the germline V gene (reference sequence).

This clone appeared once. Here the CDR3 DNA reads TGTGCCACCAGCAGGGAAACAGGGGGCTACACCTTC. As protein: CATSRETGGYTF. The chain is built from TRBV15 and TRBJ1-2; perhaps TRBD1 as D (6 bases). The length of the CDR3 is 12 residues. Deletions cut 3 bases from V and 8 bases from J, with 10 bases between. Germline CDR1 is LNHNV and CDR2 is YYDKDF (reference sequence).

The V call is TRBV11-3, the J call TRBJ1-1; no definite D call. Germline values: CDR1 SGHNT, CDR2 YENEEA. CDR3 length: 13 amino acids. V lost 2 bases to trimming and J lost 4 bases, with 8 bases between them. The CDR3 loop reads CASSLSGSTEAFF. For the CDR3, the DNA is TGTGCCAGCAGCTTATCGGGGAGCACTGAAGCTTTCTTT. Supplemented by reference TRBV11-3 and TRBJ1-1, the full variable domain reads EAGVVQSPRYKIIEKKQPVAFWCNPISGHNTLYWYLQNLGQGPELLIRYENEEAVDDSQLPKDRFSAERLKGVDSTLKIQPAELGDSAVYLCASSLSGSTEAFFGQGTRLTVV.

The CDR3 coding sequence is TGTGCCAGCGGCACCCGGGGCAGGGGAGCAGATACGCAGTATTTT. Protein product: CASGTRGRGADTQYF. The chain recombines TRBV27 with TRBJ2-3, with a weak D call TRBD1 (6 bases). Germline V gives CDR1 MNHEY, CDR2 SMNVEV (reference sequence). CDR3 length equals 15 residues. V lost 8 bases and J lost 4, with 19 bases in between.

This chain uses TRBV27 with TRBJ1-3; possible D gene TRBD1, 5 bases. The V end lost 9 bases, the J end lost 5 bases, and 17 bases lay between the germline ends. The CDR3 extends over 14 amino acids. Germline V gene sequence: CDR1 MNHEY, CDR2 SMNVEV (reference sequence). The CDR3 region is CASSPRGARNTIYF. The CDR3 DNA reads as TGTGCCAGTAGTCCAAGGGGCGCACGAAACACCATATATTTT.

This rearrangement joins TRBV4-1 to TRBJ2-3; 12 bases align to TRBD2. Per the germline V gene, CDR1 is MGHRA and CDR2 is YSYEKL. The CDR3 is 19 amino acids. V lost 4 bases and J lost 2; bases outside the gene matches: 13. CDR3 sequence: CASSPNGLAGGRITDTQYF. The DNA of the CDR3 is TGCGCCAGCAGCCCGAACGGGCTAGCGGGAGGGAGAATCACAGATACGCAGTATTTT.

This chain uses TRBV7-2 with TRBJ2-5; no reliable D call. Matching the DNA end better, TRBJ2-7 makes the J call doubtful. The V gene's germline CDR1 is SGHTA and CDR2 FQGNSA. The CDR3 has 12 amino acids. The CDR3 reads CASSLSRFEQYF. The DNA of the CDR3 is TGTGCCAGCAGCTTATCCCGCTTCGAGCAGTACTTC.

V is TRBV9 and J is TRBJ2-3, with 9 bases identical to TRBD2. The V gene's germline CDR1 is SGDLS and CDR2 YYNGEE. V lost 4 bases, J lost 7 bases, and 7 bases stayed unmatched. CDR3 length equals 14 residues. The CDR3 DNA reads TGTGCCAGCAGCTCACGGACTAGCGAGAATACGCAGTATTTT. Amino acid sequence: CASSSRTSENTQYF.

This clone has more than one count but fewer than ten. CDR3 coding DNA: TGTGCCAGCAGTTTATGGGAGTCCCGGGACAGGGATGGCTACACCTTC. This codes for CASSLWESRDRDGYTF. The rearrangement uses TRBV28 and TRBJ1-2; 9 nucleotides match TRBD1. CDR1 is MDHEN, CDR2 SYDVKM, per germline. After removal of 0 bases from V and 6 bases from J, the junction contained 8 bases not matched to a gene. The CDR3 consists of 16 residues.